The subject of this entry is one T cell receptor beta chain. There is no known antigen for this receptor. Base qualities are not provided; no much larger clone lies one nucleotide away. The sample's time point label, in plain terms: about 28 days (+/-7) after the second vaccine dose. AZD1222 recipients given second doses at about 4 weeks or at about 12 weeks were pooled, since spike-specific TCR depth and breadth were not found to differ between the two schedules. Vaccinee samples were obtained from the UK trials COV001 and COV002, which included a single-blind randomized controlled phase 2/3 trial of AZD1222 (ChAdOx1 nCoV-19) in healthy adults. Trial participant PBMC samples were collected at day 0 and day 28 after the second dose for TCRbeta chain sequencing. The CDR3 numbers 18 residues from cysteine through phenylalanine. Left in the record is the CDR3 DNA by itself, 54 bases read in frame from the first base. Between the V and J ends, shortened by 7 bases and 5 bases respectively, the junction contains 29 bases. Via the germline V gene, CDR1 is MDHEN and CDR2 SYDVKM.

The source of the sample is a study of T cell responses to AZD1222 COVID-19 vaccine (dated by TCRdb to the early 2020s). At the level of the whole study: A total of 230 to 250 trial participants underwent TCR sequencing, of whom some 210 received two doses of AZD1222 and about 25 received two doses of the MenACWY control vaccine. Trial participants were enrolled by age into subgroups of 18-55, 56-69 and 70-plus years, and 148, 28 and 57 TCR-sequenced participants, respectively, were included in these subgroups. The paper's findings and limits, for the study overall: No day 14 peak-response samples were available, so repertoires were characterized only after the peak T cell response. A significant rise in spike-specific TCR breadth and depth was observed after two AZD1222 doses relative to day 0 and relative to MenACWY recipients. Conclusions about previously exposed vaccinees are limited, since just 5 or 6 AZD1222 recipients were seropositive for SARS-CoV-2 at baseline. CD4 TCRs associated with the vaccine covered the entire spike protein, and the dominant responses were in regions 160-218 and 743-854. In the small 56-69-year group, the increase in depth fell short of significance, most likely because of low power. Participants were mostly white British and included more females than males, and it was suggested by the authors that clonal diversity may have been underestimated. Reportedly, close to half of the unique spike-specific TCRs recognized epitopes lying outside the regions that are mutated in the B.1.351 and B.1.1.7 variants.

The CDR3 regions of human TCRbeta chains were analyzed by immunosequencing. The original pipeline was this. TCRs in the repertoires were compared against a reference library of SARS-CoV-2-specific TCRs that had been generated with the MIRA antigen-specificity platform. Breadth meant the fraction of unique TCRs that were SARS-CoV-2-associated, whereas depth meant the fraction of total T cells that were SARS-CoV-2-associated. Using the MIRA data, every spike-specific TCR was mapped to the spike region that the TCR reacted to and assigned to either a CD4 or a CD8 class. Log10-transformed breadth and depth values were compared by one-way ANOVA with Sidak's multiple comparisons tests. TCRdb carries this immuneACCESS record with in-frame sequences only. Its versions omit some clonotypes, under half of them owing to an unresolved V gene in the studies checked, with the rest unexplained. Clone size and the V and J calls come from that table; the DNA yielded D and trimming. Within this sample are 150,000 or so clones, with roughly 90% of them counted one time only. The top ten constitute about 1.6% of the sample.

The chain couples TRBV28 to TRBJ1-2; the D region possibly corresponds to TRBD1 (5 bases align). Sample: peripheral blood, taken 28 days after the second AZD1222 dose. The TCR sequence derives from an adult who received the AZD1222 COVID-19 vaccine. The CDR3 reads as follows: CASTTFAQGVGERYGYTF. The DNA is TGTGCCAGCACCACTTTCGCCCAAGGGGTAGGAGAAAGATATGGCTACACCTTC.